This T cell receptor beta chain was captured in a study of blood T cell repertoires in COVID-19. Study-level information: Material from acute and convalescent COVID-19 was sourced from the United States, Italy and Spain. T cells, B-cell-depleted T cells, or PBMCs supplied cDNA or gDNA.

This CDR3 region has 15 residues. In germline, CDR1 is SGHTA, CDR2 FQGNSA. Trimming removed 3 bases at V and 7 bases at J, with 16 bases between. Under the authors' procedure: For nucleated cells, counts were estimated from reference gene primer amplification. The data were produced by immunoSEQ multiplex PCR, yet TCRdb's version contains in-frame clones alone and is incomplete. That table supplies the V and J calls and clone size; D and trimming were determined from the DNA. In the table there are a few hundred thousand clones, nearly 90% of which are singletons. The sequence was collected from a man between 18 and 35 years old with active or convalescent COVID-19. The chain combines TRBV7-2 with TRBJ2-1; weak D call: TRBD2 (7 bases). Sequencing used peripheral blood. The CDR3 DNA is TGTGCCAGCAGCTTCGGAAGGGGGGGTGAGAATGAGCAGTTCTTC. Translating it yields CASSFGRGGENEQFF.